This entry lists 21 T cell receptor beta chains sequenced from one sample in a study of siplizumab effects on memory and regulatory T cells. Repertoires were generated with immunoSEQ multiplex PCR, while TCRdb's copy carries only in-frame clones and drops some. This table holds more than 90,000 clones, about 93% found once. The source material was non-Treg CD4+ T cells sorted from blood. The receptors stem from a human donor in good health.

This sequence joins TRBV7-2 and TRBJ1-2, with unresolved D. From germline, CDR1 is SGHTA and CDR2 FQGNSA. CDR3 size: 14 residues. The V end lost 2 bases, the J end lost 7 bases, and 14 bases lay between the germline ends. The CDR3, as DNA: TGTGCCAGCAGCTTAATGTCAGGCGGAGGTGGCTACACCTTC. Translating gives CASSLMSGGGGYTF.

The rearrangement joins TRBV15 to TRBJ2-1; D is ambiguous. CDR3 length equals 15 residues. The germline CDR1 and CDR2 sequences are LNHNV and YYDKDF (reference sequence). V lost 0 bases and J lost 7, with 13 bases in between. In DNA form, the CDR3 reads TGTGCCACCAGCAGAGATCGAGGAAGGTCGAATGAGCAGTTCTTC. Translation gives CATSRDRGRSNEQFF.

The chain is built from TRBV28 and TRBJ1-5; a possible D gene is TRBD1 (5 bases). Trimming pared 4 bases from V and 4 bases from J, leaving 14 bases between. The CDR3 is 15 amino acids. Germline CDR1 and CDR2: MDHEN and SYDVKM. The CDR3: CASSYGAEGNQPQHF. CDR3 nucleotide sequence: TGTGCCAGCAGTTACGGGGCGGAGGGAAATCAGCCCCAGCATTTT.

This clone showed up just a few times. The chain links TRBV2 to TRBJ1-5; 7 bases are shared with TRBD1. The CDR3 totals 14 residues. J lost 0 bases, V lost 5 bases, and 1 base had no gene match. CDR1 is SNHLY, CDR2 FYNNEI, per germline. The CDR3 bases are TGTGCCAGCAGTCGACAGGGTAGCAATCAGCCCCAGCATTTT. Translated, it gives CASSRQGSNQPQHF. The full variable domain, its missing parts supplied by reference TRBV2 and TRBJ1-5, is EPEVTQTPSHQVTQMGQEVILRCVPISNHLYFYWYRQILGQKVEFLVSFYNNEISEKSEIFDDQFSVERPDGSNFTLKIRSTKLEDSAMYFCASSRQGSNQPQHFGDGTRLSIL.

The rearrangement uses TRBV7-9 and TRBJ2-7; TRBD2 matches at 13 bases. V shed 4 bases and J 4 bases; nucleotides not matched to a gene: 4. The CDR3 contains 15 residues. Germline-derived CDR1 and CDR2 are SEHNR and FQNEAQ (reference sequence). CDR3 nucleotides: TGTGCCAGCAGCTCAACTAGCGGGAGGGCTTACGAGCAGTACTTC. Its protein product is CASSSTSGRAYEQYF. Combining the CDR3 with reference TRBV7-9 and TRBJ2-7 gives the whole variable domain DTGVSQNPRHKITKRGQNVTFRCDPISEHNRLYWYRQTLGQGPEFLTYFQNEAQLEKSRLLSDRFSAERPKGSFSTLEIQRTEQGDSAMYLCASSSTSGRAYEQYFGPGTRLTVT.

A few counts support this clone. The chain couples TRBV28 to TRBJ2-1; 12 bases agree with TRBD1. The V gene end was trimmed by 7 bases and the J gene end by 7 bases; junction bases not matched to a gene: 11. Germline assignment: CDR1 MDHEN and CDR2 SYDVKM. The CDR3 has 16 amino acids. The chain's CDR3 is CASTLAGTGGRNEQFF. In DNA form, the CDR3 reads TGTGCCAGCACTCTAGCGGGGACAGGGGGCAGGAATGAGCAGTTCTTC.

The chain recombines TRBV6-5 with TRBJ2-2; D unclear. V lost 4 bases, J lost 7 bases, and 4 bases lay in between. The germline CDR1 and CDR2 sequences are MNHEY and SVGAGI. CDR3 size: 11 residues. The CDR3: CASSLRGELFF. CDR3 DNA: TGTGCCAGCAGTTTACGCGGGGAGCTGTTTTTT.

CDR3 bases: TGTGCCAGCAGCTTGGGACTACCCACAGATACGCAGTATTTT. Protein: CASSLGLPTDTQYF. This chain connects TRBV7-3 to TRBJ2-3; 7 nucleotides agree with TRBD2. From germline, CDR1 is SGHTA and CDR2 FQGTGA. With V trimmed by 3 bases and J by 2 bases, 2 bases remained unmatched. The CDR3 runs to 14 residues.

The chain carries TRBV27 and TRBJ1-2; D possibly corresponds to TRBD1 (6 bases). CDR1 and CDR2 from the germline V gene are MNHEY and SMNVEV (reference sequence). The CDR3 runs 15 residues. V was shortened by 6 bases and J by 7 bases, with 21 bases between the two germline ends. CDR3 nucleotide sequence: TGTGCCAGCAGGAATACAGGGAAGGGGACTAGTGGCTACACCTTC. It yields the protein CASRNTGKGTSGYTF.

This sequence joins TRBV5-1 and TRBJ1-4, with TRBD1 matching 11 bases. The CDR3 loop spans 16 amino acids. Germline V CDR1 and CDR2: SGHRS, YFSETQ. J lost 7 bases, V lost 2 bases, and 7 bases had no gene match. The CDR3 protein is CASSFSDRGLSEKLFF. The CDR3 nucleotides read TGCGCCAGCAGCTTCTCGGACAGGGGGCTTAGTGAAAAACTGTTTTTT.

V is TRBV4-1 and J is TRBJ2-2; tentative D call: TRBD2 (6 bases). CDR1 is MGHRA and CDR2 is YSYEKL in the germline V gene. The V gene lost 0 bases and the J gene lost 5 bases, with 16 bases spanning the gap. The CDR3 covers 17 residues. The CDR3 spells CASSQDPGGTLTGELFF. The CDR3 nucleotides read TGCGCCAGCAGCCAAGATCCGGGCGGGACTTTAACCGGGGAGCTGTTTTTT.

The chain couples TRBV5-6 to TRBJ2-1; 7 nucleotides align to TRBD2. With 4 bases clipped from V and 5 bases from J, the junction kept 12 bases outside the gene matches. Germline CDR1 and CDR2: SGHDT and YYEEEE. CDR3 length: 16 amino acids. The CDR3 loop is CASSPIGGGPNNEQFF. CDR3 coding DNA: TGTGCCAGCAGCCCCATCGGGGGAGGGCCAAACAATGAGCAGTTCTTC.

The chain has TRBV6-5 and TRBJ2-3, with D tentatively TRBD1 (6 bases). CDR1 is MNHEY, CDR2 SVGAGI, per germline. V lost 2 bases, J lost 5 bases, and 11 bases lay in between. CDR3 length: 14 amino acids. The CDR3 DNA reads as TGTGCCAGCAGTTACAACAGGGTGGTAGATACGCAGTATTTT. Translated, it gives CASSYNRVVDTQYF.

This rearrangement joins TRBV28 to TRBJ1-1; the D gene is possibly TRBD1 (5 bases). CDR1 MDHEN and CDR2 SYDVKM come from the germline V gene. Trimming took off 7 bases at V and 10 bases at J, with 22 bases between the two ends. The CDR3 contains 14 residues. The CDR3 nucleotides are TGTGCCAGCACCAAATCCGGACGGGGGGTGGGAGCTTTCTTT. Translating it yields CASTKSGRGVGAFF.

Regarding this clone: Other DNA sequences in the sample encode the same CDR3. The V call is TRBV29-1, the J call TRBJ2-7, with 10 bases fitting TRBD2. Losses at the gene ends were 4 bases for V and 3 bases for J; bases not matched to a gene: 0. Germline V gene lookup returns CDR1 SQVTM and CDR2 ANQGSEA. CDR3 length equals 12 residues. CDR3 coding DNA: TGCAGCGTTGTAGCGGGAGGCTACGAGCAGTACTTC. It is translated as CSVVAGGYEQYF.

The rearrangement joins TRBV19 to TRBJ1-4; D not resolved. The CDR3 has 16 amino acids. Germline V gene sequence: CDR1 LNHDA, CDR2 SQIVND (reference sequence). V was shortened by 1 base and J by 2 bases, with 11 bases between the two germline ends. The CDR3 DNA is TGTGCCAGTAGTATAGCCAGCTCGGGGACTAATGAAAAACTGTTTTTT. Protein sequence: CASSIASSGTNEKLFF.

The chain uses TRBV6-6 and TRBJ1-1, with D unclear. This CDR3 spans 14 amino acids. The germline CDR1 and CDR2 sequences are MNHNY and SVGAGI (reference sequence). Between the trimmed V and J ends, which lost 0 bases and 4 bases, there was a span of 9 bases. CDR3 region: CASSYSGRPTEAFF. Written as DNA, the CDR3 is TGTGCCAGCAGTTACTCGGGAAGGCCCACTGAAGCTTTCTTT.

The chain uses TRBV7-9 and TRBJ2-3, with TRBD2 as a possible D gene (5 bases). Trimming cost V 3 bases and J 8 bases, with 12 bases left between them. CDR3 length: 13 amino acids. Germline CDR1 SEHNR, CDR2 FQNEAQ (reference sequence). Here the CDR3 DNA reads TGTGCCAGCAGCTTTAACCGGGAAGGTACGCAGTATTTT. This gives the protein CASSFNREGTQYF.

V usage is TRBV29-1 and J usage is TRBJ2-3; TRBD1 matches 7 bases. CDR1 is SQVTM and CDR2 is ANQGSEA in the germline V gene. J lost 5 bases, V lost 3 bases, and 8 bases had no gene match. The CDR3 covers 14 residues. The CDR3 protein is CSVDVRGSRDTQYF. DNA of the CDR3: TGCAGCGTTGATGTCAGGGGGTCGCGAGATACGCAGTATTTT.

This chain joins TRBV5-6 and TRBJ2-1, with 8 bases fitting TRBD2. Trimming removed 4 bases from V and 6 bases from J; junction bases left unmatched: 9. Looked up from germline, CDR1 is SGHDT and CDR2 is YYEEEE. The CDR3 extends over 15 amino acids. The CDR3 loop reads CASSLPGGGGNEQFF. CDR3 sequence (DNA): TGTGCCAGCAGCCTCCCGGGAGGGGGAGGCAATGAGCAGTTCTTC. Full variable domain (rest looked up from reference TRBV5-6 and TRBJ2-1): DAGVTQSPTHLIKTRGQQVTLRCSPKSGHDTVSWYQQALGQGPQFIFQYYEEEERQRGNFPDRFSGHQFPNYSSELNVNALLLGDSALYLCASSLPGGGGNEQFFGPGTRLTVL.

The chain employs TRBV9 and TRBJ2-7, with 8 bases that match TRBD2. Per germline, CDR1 SGDLS and CDR2 YYNGEE. This CDR3 contains 13 residues. The junction had 6 bases not matched to a gene; V was cut back by 0 bases and J by 10 bases. CDR3 region: CASSVAVAGRQYF. The CDR3, as DNA: TGTGCCAGCAGCGTAGCAGTAGCGGGGAGACAGTACTTC.